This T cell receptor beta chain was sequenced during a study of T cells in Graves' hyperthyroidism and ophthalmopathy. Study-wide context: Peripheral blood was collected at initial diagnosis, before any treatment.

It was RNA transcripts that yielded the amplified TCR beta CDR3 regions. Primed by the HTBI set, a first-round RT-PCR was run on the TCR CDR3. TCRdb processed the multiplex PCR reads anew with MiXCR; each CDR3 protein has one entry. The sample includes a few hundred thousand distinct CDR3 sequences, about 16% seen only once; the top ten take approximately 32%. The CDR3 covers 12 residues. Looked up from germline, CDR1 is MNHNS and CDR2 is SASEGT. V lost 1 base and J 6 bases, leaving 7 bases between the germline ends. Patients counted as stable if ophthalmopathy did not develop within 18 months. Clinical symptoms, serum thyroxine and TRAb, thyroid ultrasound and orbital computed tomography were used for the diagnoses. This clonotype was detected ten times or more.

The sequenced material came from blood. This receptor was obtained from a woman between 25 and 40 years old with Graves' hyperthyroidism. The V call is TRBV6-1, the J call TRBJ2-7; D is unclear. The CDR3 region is CASSEGSSEQYF. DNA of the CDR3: TGTGCCAGCAGTGAAGGGAGTAGCGAGCAGTACTTC.